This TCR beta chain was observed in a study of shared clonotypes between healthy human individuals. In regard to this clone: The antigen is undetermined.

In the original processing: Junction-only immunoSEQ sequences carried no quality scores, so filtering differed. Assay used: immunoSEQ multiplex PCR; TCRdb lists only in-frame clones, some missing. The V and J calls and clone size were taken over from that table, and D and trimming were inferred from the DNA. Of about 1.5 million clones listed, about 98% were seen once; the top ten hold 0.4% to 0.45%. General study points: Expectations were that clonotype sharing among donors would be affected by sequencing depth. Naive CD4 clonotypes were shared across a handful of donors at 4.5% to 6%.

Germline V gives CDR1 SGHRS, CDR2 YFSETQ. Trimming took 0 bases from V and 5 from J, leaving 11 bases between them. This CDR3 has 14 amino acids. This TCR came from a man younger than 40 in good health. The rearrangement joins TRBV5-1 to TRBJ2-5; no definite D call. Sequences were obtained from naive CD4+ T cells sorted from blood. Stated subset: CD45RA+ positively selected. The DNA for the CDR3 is TGCGCCAGCAGCTTGGAAAGGTCGAGGGAGACCCAGTACTTC. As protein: CASSLERSRETQYF.